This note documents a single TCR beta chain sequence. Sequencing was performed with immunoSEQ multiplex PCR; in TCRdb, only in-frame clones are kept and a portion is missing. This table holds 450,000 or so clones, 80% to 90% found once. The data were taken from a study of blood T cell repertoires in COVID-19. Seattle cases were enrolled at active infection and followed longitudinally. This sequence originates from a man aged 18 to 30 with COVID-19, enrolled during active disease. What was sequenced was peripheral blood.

CDR3 loop: CASSLQEVGTQYF. CDR3 nucleotides: TGTGCCAGCAGCTTGCAGGAGGTGGGGACCCAGTACTTC. This chain uses TRBV5-8 with TRBJ2-5, with a weak D call TRBD2 (5 bases). V was trimmed by 1 base and J by 7 bases, leaving 11 bases between them. CDR1 and CDR2 from the germline V gene are SGHTS and YDEGEE. CDR3 length: 13 amino acids.